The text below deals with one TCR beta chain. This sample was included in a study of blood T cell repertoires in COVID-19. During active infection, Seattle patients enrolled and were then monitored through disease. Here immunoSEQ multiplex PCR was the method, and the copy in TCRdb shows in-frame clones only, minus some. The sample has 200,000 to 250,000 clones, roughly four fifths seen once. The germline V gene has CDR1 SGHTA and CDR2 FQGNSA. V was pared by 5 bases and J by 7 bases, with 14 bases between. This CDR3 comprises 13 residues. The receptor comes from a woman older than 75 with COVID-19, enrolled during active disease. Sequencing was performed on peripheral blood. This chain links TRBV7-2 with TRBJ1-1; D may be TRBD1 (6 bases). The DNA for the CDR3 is TGTGCCAGCAGCCGAAACAGGGCTGTTGAAGCTTTCTTT. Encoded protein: CASSRNRAVEAFF.